The next 13 T cell receptor beta chains were all read from a single sample in a study of cytomegalovirus exposure and HLA in healthy donors. Use of 60 Vbeta and 13 Jbeta primers characterized the PCR. This table comes from immunoSEQ multiplex PCR, and its TCRdb copy is limited to in-frame clones, with some not included. The data hold under 150,000 clones, with approximately 81% observed a single time. Material: PBMCs. All receptors come from a man younger than 35 in good health and CMV-seronegative.

This chain links TRBV19 with TRBJ1-1, with D tentatively TRBD1 (5 bases). Germline loops: CDR1 LNHDA, CDR2 SQIVND (reference sequence). CDR3 length equals 13 residues. The V end was cut by 7 bases, the J end by 1 base, with 10 bases between. For the CDR3, the DNA is TGTGCCAGTACCACAGGTCCGAACACTGAAGCTTTCTTT. Translation gives CASTTGPNTEAFF.

The rearrangement joins TRBV5-4 to TRBJ2-7; TRBD2 aligns across 8 bases. The CDR3 has 15 residues. Unmatched junction bases numbered 11, after V lost 2 bases and J lost 7 bases. Germline CDR1 reads SGHNT; CDR2 reads YYREEE (reference sequence). CDR3 in DNA: TGTGCCAGCAGCTTTGGACGGGAGGGAACAAGGGAGCAGTACGTC. Residues: CASSFGREGTREQYV.

With regard to this clone: Other nucleotide sequences from this sample produce the same CDR3. The chain combines TRBV5-1 with TRBJ1-6; 10 bases map to TRBD1. The germline CDR1 and CDR2 sequences are SGHRS and YFSETQ. J was trimmed by 0 bases and V by 2 bases; bases with no gene match: 8. The CDR3 loop spans 19 amino acids. CDR3 loop: CASSFYPGQGSSYNSPLHF. The DNA for the CDR3 is TGCGCCAGCAGCTTCTATCCGGGACAGGGGAGCTCCTATAATTCACCCCTCCACTTT.

The V call is TRBV27, the J call TRBJ2-5; the D gene is possibly TRBD1 (6 bases). The CDR3 contains 15 residues. Germline lookup yields CDR1 MNHEY and CDR2 SMNVEV (reference sequence). Trimming removed 6 bases from V and 0 bases from J, with 14 bases in between. CDR3 bases: TGTGCCAGCAGGGGGGCAGACTCGTACCAAGAGACCCAGTACTTC. Translation: CASRGADSYQETQYF.

V is TRBV7-3 and J is TRBJ1-1, with a tentative D call TRBD1 (5 bases). The germline V and J ends were trimmed by 3 bases and 0 bases, with 11 bases remaining between them. The CDR3 has 15 residues. CDR1 and CDR2 from the germline V gene are SGHTA and FQGTGA. DNA of the CDR3: TGTGCCAGCAGCTTGCGGGGGGGAATGAACACTGAAGCTTTCTTT. Its translation is CASSLRGGMNTEAFF.

The chain has TRBV7-8 and TRBJ2-3; weak D call: TRBD2 (6 bases). The CDR3 consists of 16 residues. Deletions cut 5 bases from V and 1 base from J, with 16 bases between. Germline values: CDR1 SGHVS, CDR2 FQNEAQ. The CDR3 sequence is CASSPKLAAGTDTQYF. CDR3 in DNA: TGTGCCAGCAGCCCAAAACTAGCAGCGGGCACAGATACGCAGTATTTT.

The chain couples TRBV28 to TRBJ1-2, with 7 bases aligning to TRBD1. Germline trimming cut 10 bases from V and 7 bases from J; bases unmatched to any gene: 15. CDR3 length: 14 residues. The germline gives CDR1 MDHEN, CDR2 SYDVKM. The CDR3 reads CATAGSGGNGGYTF. DNA of the CDR3: TGTGCCACCGCAGGTTCAGGGGGTAACGGTGGCTACACCTTC.

The chain joins TRBV29-1 to TRBJ2-2; D is ambiguous. Trimming pared 6 bases from V and 6 bases from J, leaving 11 bases between. CDR3 size: 12 residues. Per the germline V gene, CDR1 is SQVTM and CDR2 is ANQGSEA. Here the CDR3 DNA reads TGCAGCGTGGTAATAGCTCCCGGGGAGCTGTTTTTT. Translation: CSVVIAPGELFF.

V gene TRBV9 combines with J gene TRBJ1-4; 7 bases are shared with TRBD1. The CDR3 loop spans 14 amino acids. Germline loops: CDR1 SGDLS, CDR2 YYNGEE. Trimming at V came to 3 bases and at J to 8 bases, leaving 7 bases not matched to a gene. This chain's CDR3 is CASSARQGDEKLFF. Here the CDR3 DNA reads TGTGCCAGCAGCGCGAGACAGGGTGACGAAAAACTGTTTTTT.

This chain connects TRBV6-5 to TRBJ2-1, with D maybe TRBD2 (6 bases). V gave up 0 bases and J gave up 6 bases, with 12 bases separating them. Germline V gives CDR1 MNHEY, CDR2 SVGAGI. The CDR3 spans 15 residues. The CDR3 protein is CASSYSDRTTNEQFF. The CDR3 DNA is TGTGCCAGCAGTTACTCGGATAGGACTACCAATGAGCAGTTCTTC.

This clone was seen once. This chain joins TRBV7-2 and TRBJ2-1; 9 bases align to TRBD2. Germline V gene lookup returns CDR1 SGHTA and CDR2 FQGNSA. V trimming: 6 bases; J trimming: 6 bases; junction bases outside the gene matches: 9. CDR3 size: 15 residues. CDR3 bases: TGTGCCAGCAGAGTTAGCGGGAGCGTTGCCAATGAGCAGTTCTTC. Its translation is CASRVSGSVANEQFF.

This clone was recorded a few times. This chain links TRBV6-6 with TRBJ1-2, with D perhaps TRBD1 (5 bases). The CDR3 is 13 amino acids. In germline, CDR1 is MNHNY, CDR2 SVGAGI (reference sequence). Trimming removed 0 bases at V and 8 bases at J, with 10 bases between. CDR3 in DNA: TGTGCCAGCAGTTACTCCCAGGGAGGGGGCTACACCTTC. It encodes CASSYSQGGGYTF.

The gene calls are TRBV16 and TRBJ1-4; D gene uncertain. The germline V and J ends were trimmed by 2 bases and 7 bases, with 5 bases remaining between them. This CDR3 comprises 12 residues. CDR1 and CDR2 from the germline V gene are KGHSY and FQNENV. This chain's CDR3 is CASSQRGEKLFF. The CDR3 nucleotides read TGTGCCAGCAGCCAACGGGGTGAAAAACTGTTTTTT.